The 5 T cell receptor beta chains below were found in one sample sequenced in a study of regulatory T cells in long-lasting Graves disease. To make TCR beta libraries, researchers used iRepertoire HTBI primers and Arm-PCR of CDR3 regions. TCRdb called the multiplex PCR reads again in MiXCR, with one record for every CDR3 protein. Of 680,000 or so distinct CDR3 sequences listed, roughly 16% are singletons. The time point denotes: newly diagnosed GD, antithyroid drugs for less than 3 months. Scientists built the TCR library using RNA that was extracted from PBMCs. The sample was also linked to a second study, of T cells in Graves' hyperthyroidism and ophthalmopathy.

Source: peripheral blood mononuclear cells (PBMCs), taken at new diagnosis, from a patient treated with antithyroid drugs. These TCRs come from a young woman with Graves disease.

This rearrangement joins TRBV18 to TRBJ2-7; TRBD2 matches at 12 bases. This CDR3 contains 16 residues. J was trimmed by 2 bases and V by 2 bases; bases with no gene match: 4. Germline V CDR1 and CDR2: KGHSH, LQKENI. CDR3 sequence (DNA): TGTGCCAGCTCACCAAAAGGACTAGCGGGGCCCTACGAGCAGTACTTC. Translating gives CASSPKGLAGPYEQYF.

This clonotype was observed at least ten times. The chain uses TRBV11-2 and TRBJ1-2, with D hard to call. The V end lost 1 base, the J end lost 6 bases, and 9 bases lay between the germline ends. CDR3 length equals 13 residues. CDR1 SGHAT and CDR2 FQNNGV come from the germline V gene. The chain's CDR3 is CASSLAGKHGYTF. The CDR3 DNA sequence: TGTGCCAGCAGCTTAGCCGGGAAGCATGGCTACACCTTC.

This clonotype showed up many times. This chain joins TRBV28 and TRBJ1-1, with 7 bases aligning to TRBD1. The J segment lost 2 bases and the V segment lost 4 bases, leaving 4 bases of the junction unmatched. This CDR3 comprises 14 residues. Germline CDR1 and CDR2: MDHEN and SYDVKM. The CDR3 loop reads CASSSRGLNTEAFF. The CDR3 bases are TGTGCCAGCAGTTCAAGGGGGCTTAACACTGAAGCTTTCTTT.

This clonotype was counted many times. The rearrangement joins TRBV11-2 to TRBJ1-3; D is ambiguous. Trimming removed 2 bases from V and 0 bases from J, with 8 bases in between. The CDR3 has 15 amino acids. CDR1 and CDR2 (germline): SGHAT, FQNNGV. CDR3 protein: CASSLMQDSGNTIYF. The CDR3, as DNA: TGTGCCAGCAGCTTAATGCAAGACTCTGGAAACACCATATATTTT.

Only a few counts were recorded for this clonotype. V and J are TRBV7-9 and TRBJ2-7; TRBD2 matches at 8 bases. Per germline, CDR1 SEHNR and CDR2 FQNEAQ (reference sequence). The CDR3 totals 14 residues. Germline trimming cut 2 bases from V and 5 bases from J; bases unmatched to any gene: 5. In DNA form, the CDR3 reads TGTGCCAGCAGCTTATATACTAGCGGTAACGAGCAGTACTTC. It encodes CASSLYTSGNEQYF.